This TCR beta chain was identified during a study of early T cells in non-severe SARS-CoV-2 infection. At the level of the study: From unsorted whole blood, bulk RNA was sequenced, and the chains remained unpaired.

Study conclusions and caveats: Anti-spike CD8 responses were favored by VDJdb matching, which missed private and CD4 specificities.

Unique molecular identifier tags were affixed to discrete cDNA molecules. One entry per CDR3 protein results from TCRdb running MiXCR on the 5' RACE reads. Of fewer than 40,000 distinct CDR3 sequences listed, roughly 4.5% are singletons. The germline V gene has CDR1 DFQATT and CDR2 SNEGSKA (reference sequence). This CDR3 has 17 residues. J lost 2 bases, V lost 0 bases, and 10 bases had no gene match. There are many counts of this clonotype. The antigen is not known. Material for sequencing was whole blood. J is TRBJ2-1 and V is TRBV20-1; the match to TRBD2 covers 7 bases. The clonotype was recovered from an adult who was a healthcare worker with PCR-confirmed SARS-CoV-2 infection or an uninfected control (not recorded which). The CDR3 region is CSARDLKTSRAYNEQFF. The CDR3 bases are TGCAGTGCTAGAGATTTAAAGACTAGCAGGGCCTACAATGAGCAGTTCTTC.